A selection of T cell receptor beta chains follows, all from one sample in a study of blood T cell repertoires in COVID-19. The data were produced by immunoSEQ multiplex PCR, yet TCRdb's version contains in-frame clones alone and is incomplete. The sample holds around 370,000 clones, 75% to 90% seen once. Specimen: peripheral blood. These receptors came from a woman in her fifties or sixties with COVID-19, enrolled during active disease. Both conserved end residues are part of each CDR3. A D gene is named only where the DNA matches it firmly. Part of the rows lack a size; the others show once, few, many or a class for expanded clones.

d_gene	v_gene	len	j_gene	abundance	CDR3nt	CDR3aa
.	TRBV2	14	TRBJ1-2	.	TGTGCCAGCAGTCGCACCCGGGGAAAGTATGGCTACACCTTC	CASSRTRGKYGYTF
TRBD2	TRBV5-1	14	TRBJ2-7	.	TGCGCCAGCAGCTTGGGGGAGGGAAGGGGAGAGCAGTACTTC	CASSLGEGRGEQYF
.	TRBV12-3/TRBV12-4	13	TRBJ2-1	.	TGTGCCAGCAGTTTACACGGGTGGAATGAGCAGTTCTTC	CASSLHGWNEQFF
TRBD2	TRBV4-1	18	TRBJ2-7	once	TGCGCCAGCAGCACCCCCGTTAAGACTAGCGTCCTCTCCTACGAGCAGTACTTC	CASSTPVKTSVLSYEQYF
TRBD2	TRBV19	15	TRBJ2-2	once	TGTGCCAGTACCCCGAGAAGCGGGATCCACCGGGAGCTGTTTTTT	CASTPRSGIHRELFF
.	TRBV5-1	15	TRBJ1-6	.	TGCGCCAGCAGCCTGTGGGAAGCGGGTAATTCACCCCTCCACTTT	CASSLWEAGNSPLHF
TRBD1	TRBV12-5	16	TRBJ2-7	.	TGTGCTAGTGGTTTGCCAACAGGGGGTGGGGGCTACGAGCAGTACTTC	CASGLPTGGGGYEQYF
.	TRBV10-3	14	TRBJ2-3	.	TGTGCCATCAGCACCAAGGAGGGGACAGATACGCAGTATTTT	CAISTKEGTDTQYF
TRBD1	TRBV6-5	15	TRBJ2-7	.	TGTGCCAGCAGGCTAGCCGGGACAGGGTCCTACGAGCAGTACTTC	CASRLAGTGSYEQYF
.	TRBV25-1	14	TRBJ2-7	once	TGTGCCAGCAGTTCCCACAGCCAACCCTACGAGCAGTACTTC	CASSSHSQPYEQYF
.	TRBV9	12	TRBJ1-5	.	TGTGCCAGCAGCGGGCGGGATGGGCCCCAGCATTTT	CASSGRDGPQHF
.	TRBV7-2	14	TRBJ2-1	.	TGTGCCAGCAGCTTGTATCGGGGAAACAATGAGCAGTTCTTC	CASSLYRGNNEQFF
TRBD2	TRBV3-1/TRBV3-2	15	TRBJ2-1	.	TGTGCCAGCAGCCGCGGGACTAGCGGCTTCAATGAGCAGTTCTTC	CASSRGTSGFNEQFF
.	TRBV6-5	15	TRBJ1-3	.	TGTGCCAGCAGTTACCCCCCCAACTCTGGAAACACCATATATTTT	CASSYPPNSGNTIYF
TRBD1	TRBV27	16	TRBJ2-7	.	TGTGCCAGCAGTTCTGTACGGACAGGGGGCTCCTACGAGCAGTACTTC	CASSSVRTGGSYEQYF
.	TRBV29-1	12	TRBJ1-1	few	TGCAGCGTTGAAGCAGAAGTGATTGAAGCTTTCTTT	CSVEAEVIEAFF
TRBD2	TRBV19	15	TRBJ2-5	.	TGTGCCAGTAGTATAAGCGGGAGTGGGCGAGAGACCCAGTACTTC	CASSISGSGRETQYF
.	TRBV2	17	TRBJ2-2	.	TGTGCCAGCAGGTGGGGACTGATGGGTAGGAACACCGGGGAGCTGTTTTTT	CASRWGLMGRNTGELFF
TRBD2	TRBV15	14	TRBJ2-7	.	TGTGCCACCAGCAGAGGGGAGGGGACCTACGAGCAGTACTTC	CATSRGEGTYEQYF
TRBD1	TRBV10-2	14	TRBJ1-1	.	TGCGCCAGCAGCCGGGGGACAGATAACACTGAAGCTTTCTTT	CASSRGTDNTEAFF
TRBD2	TRBV30	15	TRBJ2-1	.	TGTGCCTGGAGGGACCCGCGCGGGAGCAACAATGAGCAGTTCTTC	CAWRDPRGSNNEQFF
.	TRBV6-1	18	TRBJ2-2	once	TGTGCCAGCAGTGAAGCCCCTTTCGATGGAGGCGGCACCGGGGAGCTGTTTTTT	CASSEAPFDGGGTGELFF
TRBD1	TRBV6-5	15	TRBJ1-1	.	TGTGCCAGCAGGCCTGGACAGGGGGGGCACACTGAAGCTTTCTTT	CASRPGQGGHTEAFF